The 32 T cell receptor beta chains below were found in one sample sequenced in a study of blood T cells in healthy people across ages (dated by TCRdb to between 2014 and 2016). To prepare the library, 5' RACE was applied. The sequencer listed for this sample is Illumina HiSeq 2500. A second about 7 to 11 cycle PCR used a sample-barcoded 5' primer and a J-beta primer mix. TCRdb trimmed the raw reads at Q25, called clones with MiXCR and kept productive beta chains. CDR3 protein duplicates are merged, each entry listing the most common genes and DNA. Counted in this sample were almost 1 million distinct CDR3 sequences; just over 50% of them appeared once. Together, the top ten hold 20% to 25% of the sample. Sequencing was done on a sample of blood. The receptors come from a woman aged 55-70 years in good health.

This clonotype was seen more than once but under ten times. The chain couples TRBV29-1 to TRBJ2-1; D may match TRBD1 or TRBD2 (5 bases each). The J call may be faulty, since TRBJ2-7 better matches the DNA end. The CDR3 extends over 14 amino acids. From germline, CDR1 is SQVTM and CDR2 ANQGSEA. Here the CDR3 DNA reads TGCAGCGTCGCCGGGGCCTCCTCCTACAATGAGCAGTACTTC. Protein product: CSVAGASSYNEQYF.

This clonotype was seen a few times. This chain joins TRBV7-9 and TRBJ2-3; D is ambiguous. The germline V and J ends were trimmed by 0 bases and 1 base, with 11 bases remaining between them. The CDR3 length is 16 residues. Germline assignment: CDR1 SEHNR and CDR2 FQNEAQ (reference sequence). CDR3 nucleotides: TGTGCCAGCAGCTTAGCGGGTATAACTCGCACAGATACGCAGTATTTT. Protein: CASSLAGITRTDTQYF.

The chain has TRBV14 and TRBJ2-7; either TRBD1 or TRBD2 may supply D (6 bases each). The V gene's germline CDR1 is SGHDN and CDR2 FVKESK. The V gene lost 4 bases and the J gene lost 6 bases, with 34 bases spanning the gap. CDR3 size: 20 residues. The CDR3 nucleotides read TGTGCCAGCAGCCTGTACCAGGCAAACCATCCCCGGGGGCCTCGTTGCGAGCAGTACTTC. Its translation is CASSLYQANHPRGPRCEQYF. The full variable domain, with the rest looked up from reference TRBV14 and TRBJ2-7, is EAGVTQFPSHSVIEKGQTVTLRCDPISGHDNLYWYRRVMGKEIKFLLHFVKESKQDESGMPNNRFLAERTGGTYSTLKVQPAELEDSGVYFCASSLYQANHPRGPRCEQYFGPGTRLTVT.

The rearrangement uses TRBV7-9 and TRBJ2-1; TRBD1 matches 7 bases. Germline assignment: CDR1 SEHNR and CDR2 FQNEAQ (reference sequence). CDR3 length: 14 residues. V gave up 6 bases and J gave up 0 bases; unmatched junction bases: 2. Here the CDR3 DNA reads TGTGCCAGCAGTGGACAGGCCTCCTACAATGAGCAGTTCTTC. The encoded protein is CASSGQASYNEQFF. The full variable domain, with the rest looked up from reference TRBV7-9 and TRBJ2-1, is DTGVSQNPRHKITKRGQNVTFRCDPISEHNRLYWYRQTLGQGPEFLTYFQNEAQLEKSRLLSDRFSAERPKGSFSTLEIQRTEQGDSAMYLCASSGQASYNEQFFGPGTRLTVL.

The chain uses TRBV28 and TRBJ1-2, with D hard to call. V was clipped by 6 bases and J by 8 bases, with 13 bases between them. The CDR3 sequence is 12 residues long. Germline loops: CDR1 MDHEN, CDR2 SYDVKM. The chain's CDR3 is CASRKPGVGYTF. CDR3 DNA: TGTGCCAGCAGGAAACCCGGTGTGGGCTACACCTTC.

This clonotype was seen only a few times. The chain links TRBV4-2 to TRBJ2-7; D gene unclear. This CDR3 has 14 residues. The germline V gene has CDR1 LGHNA and CDR2 YNFKEQ. The V gene lost 0 bases and the J gene lost 10 bases, with 16 bases spanning the gap. The CDR3 nucleotides are TGTGCCAGCAGCCAAGATAAGGGCGCGTACGCCCAGTACTTC. Protein sequence: CASSQDKGAYAQYF.

The chain links TRBV7-2 to TRBJ2-1; no firm D call. Germline V CDR1 and CDR2: SGHTA, FQGNSA. The V end was cut by 7 bases, the J end by 4 bases, with 14 bases between. This CDR3 region has 14 residues. The CDR3 region is CASNSDLRYNEQFF. DNA for the CDR3: TGTGCCAGCAACTCGGACCTTCGGTACAATGAGCAGTTCTTC. The entire variable domain, with the rest obtained from reference TRBV7-2 and TRBJ2-1, is as follows: GAGVSQSPSNKVTEKGKDVELRCDPISGHTALYWYRQSLGQGLEFLIYFQGNSAPDKSGLPSDRFSAERTGGSVSTLTIQRTQQEDSAVYLCASNSDLRYNEQFFGPGTRLTVL.

This clonotype has only a few counts. The chain employs TRBV19 and TRBJ2-3; no clear D. Per the germline V gene, CDR1 is LNHDA and CDR2 is SQIVND (reference sequence). This CDR3 has 15 residues. V was clipped by 3 bases and J by 2 bases, with 12 bases between them. Written as DNA, the CDR3 is TGTGCCAGTAGTATCAGTCTGGCGCCCACAGATACGCAGTATTTT. It is translated as CASSISLAPTDTQYF.

The chain joins TRBV29-1 to TRBJ2-5; D tentatively reads TRBD1 or TRBD2 (6 bases each). Between the trimmed V and J ends, which lost 4 bases and 9 bases, there was a span of 12 bases. Germline-derived CDR1 and CDR2 are SQVTM and ANQGSEA. The CDR3 sequence is 11 residues long. The CDR3: CSVGTRGAQYF. CDR3 DNA sequence: TGCAGCGTTGGGACGAGGGGGGCCCAGTACTTC.

The chain combines TRBV4-3 with TRBJ2-6; D is uncertain. V lost 2 bases to trimming and J lost 4 bases, with 12 bases between them. Germline V CDR1 and CDR2: LGHNA, YSLEER. The CDR3 loop spans 16 amino acids. In DNA, the CDR3 is TGCGCCAGCAGCCAATTCGGCGGTTCAGGGGCCAACGTCCTGACTTTC. This encodes CASSQFGGSGANVLTF.

This chain connects TRBV5-1 to TRBJ1-3; no clear D gene. Trimming left V 0 bases short and J 2 bases short, with 6 bases between. Germline V gene data show CDR1 as SGHRS and CDR2 as YFSETQ. The CDR3 has 14 amino acids. The chain's CDR3 is CASSLEGTGNTIYF. For the CDR3, the DNA is TGCGCCAGCAGCTTGGAAGGCACTGGAAACACCATATATTTT.

V and J are TRBV12-3 or TRBV12-4 and TRBJ2-7; TRBD2 agrees at 8 bases. This CDR3 is built from 14 residues. V was clipped by 3 bases and J by 2 bases; unmatched bases: 3. The CDR3 bases are TGTGCCAGCAGTTTTCGGGGGGGGCCCTACGAGCAGTACTTC. Encoded protein: CASSFRGGPYEQYF.

The gene calls are TRBV4-2 and TRBJ2-1; 9 bases are a match to TRBD2. The CDR3 extends over 15 amino acids. V shed 5 bases, J shed 6 bases, and the junction held 8 bases outside the gene matches. The germline V gene encodes CDR1 LGHNA and CDR2 YNFKEQ. DNA for the CDR3: TGTGCCAGCAGCACTAGCGGGTTCGGTTCCAATGAGCAGTTCTTC. This encodes CASSTSGFGSNEQFF.

In this sample, this clonotype turned up a few times. V usage is TRBV20-1 and J usage is TRBJ2-4, with a possible D match to TRBD2 (7 bases). The CDR3 sequence is 11 residues long. The germline V gene encodes CDR1 DFQATT and CDR2 SNEGSKA (reference sequence). Trimming took 4 bases from V and 13 from J, leaving 14 bases between them. In DNA form, the CDR3 reads TGCAGTGCTAAAGGAGGGGGGGAGCAGTACTTC. Translated: CSAKGGGEQYF.

The rearrangement links TRBV30 to TRBJ2-5; perhaps D is TRBD1 or TRBD2 (5 bases each). V lost 7 bases to trimming and J lost 3 bases, with 15 bases between them. CDR1 and CDR2 (germline): GTSNPN, SVGIG (reference sequence). This CDR3 is 13 amino acids long. The CDR3 DNA is TGTGCCTACCTAGGAGAGGGGAAAGAGACCCAGTACTTC. It yields the protein CAYLGEGKETQYF.

The rearrangement joins TRBV12-3 or TRBV12-4 to TRBJ1-5; D uncertain. V dropped 5 bases and J dropped 6 bases, with 11 bases sitting between them. CDR3 length equals 13 residues. CDR3 in amino acids: CASSPSLFQPQHF. CDR3 in DNA: TGTGCCAGCAGTCCCTCCCTTTTTCAGCCCCAGCATTTT.

This clonotype was observed a single time. The junction differs from germline at one of its ends, possibly a read error. The rearrangement uses TRBV10-3 and TRBJ2-3; 12 bases map to TRBD2. The CDR3 runs to 15 residues. The germline CDR1 and CDR2 sequences are ENHRY and SYGVKD. The CDR3 DNA sequence: TGTGCCATCAGGGCCGGGACTAGCGGGTCGGATATGCAGTATTTT. Amino acid sequence: CAIRAGTSGSDMQYF.

This chain links TRBV7-2 with TRBJ1-2; D not resolved. The V end was cut by 5 bases, the J end by 3 bases, with 16 bases between. The CDR3 totals 15 residues. Germline V gene data show CDR1 as SGHTA and CDR2 as FQGNSA. The CDR3 region has the DNA TGTGCCAGCAGCCCGAACCGCCGGGATCACTATGGCTACACCTTC. Protein product: CASSPNRRDHYGYTF.

The chain uses TRBV4-2 and TRBJ1-2; tentatively, D is TRBD1 (6 bases). With 3 bases removed from V and 5 bases from J, the gap between germline ends came to 10 bases. There are 13 residues in the CDR3. Germline CDR1 reads LGHNA; CDR2 reads YNFKEQ. The CDR3 sequence is CASSQTGQYGYTF. CDR3 sequence (DNA): TGTGCCAGCAGCCAGACAGGCCAATATGGCTACACCTTC.

CDR3 sequence (DNA): TGTGCCAGCAAGAAGGCCCAAGGCACAGATACGCAGTATTTT. This codes for CASKKAQGTDTQYF. The genes are TRBV12-3 or TRBV12-4 and TRBJ2-3, with unresolved D. The V gene lost 7 bases and the J gene lost 1 base, with 12 bases spanning the gap. This CDR3 spans 14 amino acids.

In its sample, this clonotype was seen a few times. This chain joins TRBV5-5 and TRBJ2-3; D is possibly TRBD2 (5 bases). The germline V gene encodes CDR1 SGHKS and CDR2 YYEKEE (reference sequence). Trimming removed 3 bases from V and 4 bases from J, with 9 bases in between. This CDR3 has 13 amino acids. The CDR3 sequence: CASSSRDADTQYF. Here the CDR3 DNA reads TGTGCCAGCAGCTCCCGGGATGCAGATACGCAGTATTTT.

This clonotype was found once. The chain is built from TRBV6-5 and TRBJ2-5; a possible D gene is TRBD2 (7 bases). TRBJ2-7 matches the DNA end more closely, so the J call is doubtful. Germline values: CDR1 MNHEY, CDR2 SVGAGI. The CDR3 has 15 residues. The CDR3 DNA reads TGTGCCAGCAGTTACCAAGGAGGACTAGGGGGCGAGCAGTACTTC. As protein: CASSYQGGLGGEQYF.

Ten or more counts support this clonotype. The chain carries TRBV5-1 and TRBJ2-1; possible D gene TRBD1, 7 bases. Germline assignment: CDR1 SGHRS and CDR2 YFSETQ. V lost 0 bases to trimming and J lost 6 bases, with 13 bases between them. The CDR3 is 15 residues long. As DNA, the CDR3 is TGCGCCAGCAGCTTGGTAGCCCAGGGGGGCAATGAGCAGTTCTTC. It translates to CASSLVAQGGNEQFF.

This chain links TRBV3-1 with TRBJ2-1, with D possibly TRBD2 on 6 matching bases. The CDR3 extends over 15 amino acids. Germline CDR1 is LGHDT and CDR2 is YNNKEL (reference sequence). Deletions cut 1 base from V and 4 bases from J, with 11 bases between. In DNA form, the CDR3 reads TGTGCCAGCAGCCAAGGACTAGGCGGGTACAATGAGCAGTTCTTC. Amino acid sequence: CASSQGLGGYNEQFF.

This clonotype has ten or more counts. CDR3 bases: TGCAGCGTTGGCGGCTCCTACGAGCAGTACTTC. It is translated as CSVGGSYEQYF. This chain uses TRBV29-1 with TRBJ2-7, with D unresolved. The CDR3 runs to 11 residues. Between the trimmed V and J ends, which lost 4 bases and 0 bases, there was a span of 4 bases. From germline, CDR1 is SQVTM and CDR2 ANQGSEA.

The chain has TRBV28 and TRBJ2-7; 7 nucleotides align to TRBD1. V dropped 5 bases and J dropped 2; count of bases not matched to a gene: 6. Germline V CDR1 and CDR2: MDHEN, SYDVKM. The CDR3 contains 14 residues. The CDR3 sequence: CASSGGQVPYEQYF. The CDR3 DNA reads TGTGCCAGCAGTGGAGGACAGGTCCCCTACGAGCAGTACTTC.

The chain is built from TRBV2 and TRBJ1-2; D gene ambiguous. V lost 2 bases and J 8 bases, leaving 12 bases between the germline ends. CDR1 and CDR2 from the germline V gene are SNHLY and FYNNEI. The CDR3 totals 13 residues. The CDR3 here is CASSEWDSRGYTF. In nucleotides, the CDR3 is TGTGCCAGCAGTGAATGGGATTCCCGGGGCTACACCTTC.

V is TRBV6-2 or TRBV6-3 and J is TRBJ2-5; 7 bases match TRBD1. V trimming: 3 bases; J trimming: 5 bases; junction bases outside the gene matches: 6. Germline loops: CDR1 MNHEY, CDR2 SVGEGT. CDR3 length equals 14 residues. The CDR3 bases are TGTGCCAGCAGTTATACCGACAGGGTTGAGACCCAGTACTTC. Protein: CASSYTDRVETQYF.

This chain joins TRBV29-1 and TRBJ2-1; 7 bases are shared with TRBD2. The CDR3 totals 14 residues. The V gene end was trimmed by 3 bases and the J gene end by 5 bases; junction bases not matched to a gene: 7. Germline V CDR1 and CDR2: SQVTM, ANQGSEA. Written as DNA, the CDR3 is TGCAGCGTTGATTCTAGCGGATCCGACAATGAGCAGTTCTTC. It is translated as CSVDSSGSDNEQFF.

J is TRBJ2-1 and V is TRBV28, with 13 positions matching TRBD2. This CDR3 contains 14 residues. J lost 8 bases, V lost 7 bases, and 5 bases had no gene match. The germline CDR1 and CDR2 sequences are MDHEN and SYDVKM. The CDR3 reads CASNRLAGGYEQFF. DNA for the CDR3: TGTGCCAGCAACCGACTAGCGGGAGGTTATGAGCAGTTCTTC.

The V call is TRBV20-1, the J call TRBJ2-3, with a tentative D call TRBD1 (6 bases). CDR3 length: 12 amino acids. Germline assignment: CDR1 DFQATT and CDR2 SNEGSKA (reference sequence). Trimming removed 6 bases at V and 4 bases at J, with 11 bases between. CDR3 amino acids: CSAERGSDTQYF. CDR3 coding DNA: TGCAGTGCGGAGAGGGGGTCAGATACGCAGTATTTT.

The chain has TRBV28 and TRBJ1-2, with D maybe TRBD1 (5 bases). Germline V gene data show CDR1 as MDHEN and CDR2 as SYDVKM. Trimming left V 3 bases short and J 7 bases short, with 9 bases between. The CDR3 runs to 12 residues. CDR3 sequence (DNA): TGTGCCAGCAGTTTTCGGGGGTCTGGCTACACCTTC. Its translation is CASSFRGSGYTF.